Sequencing of this TCR beta chain was carried out in a study of cytomegalovirus exposure and HLA in healthy donors. Overall study findings and caveats: The study labeled 150 to 200 TCR beta chains cytomegalovirus-associated.

The PCR ran on 60 Vbeta and 13 Jbeta primers. Sequenced by immunoSEQ multiplex PCR; TCRdb stores in-frame clones only, minus some. The sample lists some 130,000 clones, 70% to 80% occurring once. This CDR3 spans 13 amino acids. In germline, CDR1 is SEHNR, CDR2 FQNEAQ (reference sequence). V shed 1 base and J shed 4 bases, with 7 bases lying between them. This clone appeared a few times. As yet, its antigen is unknown. Other DNA sequences of this sample code for an identical CDR3. The sequence was collected from a man younger than 40 in good health and CMV-seronegative. This chain joins TRBV7-9 and TRBJ1-1; a weak D match, TRBD1 (6 bases). Sequencing was carried out using PBMCs. In nucleotides, the CDR3 is TGTGCCAGCAGCTTAGAACAGGGCACTGAAGCTTTCTTT. It yields the protein CASSLEQGTEAFF.